Presented here are 7 T cell receptor beta chains from one specimen sequenced in a study of control samples from healthy donors and cancer patients. Measured with immunoSEQ multiplex PCR; TCRdb has only the in-frame clones, and not every one. This table has more than 15,000 clones, 88% appearing once. The sequencing sample was made of PBMCs. All receptors derive from an older woman with head and neck cancer.

The chain combines TRBV27 with TRBJ2-1; D is undetermined. CDR3 length: 14 residues. V gave up 6 bases and J gave up 7 bases, with 16 bases separating them. The germline gives CDR1 MNHEY, CDR2 SMNVEV (reference sequence). The CDR3 region is CASSPLTDGNEQFF. CDR3 nucleotides: TGTGCCAGCAGCCCCTTAACGGACGGGAATGAGCAGTTCTTC.

V usage is TRBV19 and J usage is TRBJ2-1; 7 nucleotides match TRBD2. Germline V CDR1 and CDR2: LNHDA, SQIVND (reference sequence). V dropped 2 bases and J dropped 0; count of bases not matched to a gene: 4. This CDR3 has 16 amino acids. Here the CDR3 DNA reads TGTGCCAGTAGTATACTTGGCGGGAGCTCCTACAATGAGCAGTTCTTC. Translated, it gives CASSILGGSSYNEQFF.

This clone was counted only a few times. The chain joins TRBV30 to TRBJ1-5, with 10 bases lining up with TRBD1. Germline CDR1 is GTSNPN and CDR2 is SVGIG (reference sequence). CDR3 size: 15 residues. The V gene end was trimmed by 2 bases and the J gene end by 3 bases; junction bases not matched to a gene: 4. CDR3 region: CAWSFGTGVNQPQHF. CDR3 DNA: TGTGCCTGGAGTTTCGGGACAGGGGTCAATCAGCCCCAGCATTTT.

V usage is TRBV7-6 and J usage is TRBJ1-1; weak D call: TRBD1 (5 bases). Trimming took 4 bases from V and 1 from J, leaving 16 bases between them. The CDR3 consists of 16 residues. In germline, CDR1 is SGHVS, CDR2 FNYEAQ. CDR3 region: CASSSNPDGGNTEAFF. In DNA form, the CDR3 reads TGTGCCAGCAGCTCAAACCCGGACGGGGGGAACACTGAAGCTTTCTTT. Based on the CDR3 plus reference TRBV7-6 and TRBJ1-1, the full variable domain is GAGVSQSPRYKVTKRGQDVALRCDPISGHVSLYWYRQALGQGPEFLTYFNYEAQQDKSGLPNDRFSAERPEGSISTLTIQRTEQRDSAMYRCASSSNPDGGNTEAFFGQGTRLTVV.

This CDR3 reads CASSFTRKEQYF. The DNA for the CDR3 is TGTGCCAGCAGTTTTACTCGCAAAGAGCAGTACTTC. The chain couples TRBV7-2 to TRBJ2-7; D is unclear. V was pared by 6 bases and J by 7 bases, with 13 bases between. The CDR3 loop spans 12 amino acids. Germline CDR1 and CDR2: SGHTA and FQGNSA.

The V gene is TRBV5-1, the J gene TRBJ2-2; 10 positions match TRBD2. Trimming took 0 bases from V and 1 from J; bases not matched to a gene: 6. Germline-derived CDR1 and CDR2 are SGHRS and YFSETQ. The CDR3 runs 18 residues. The CDR3 protein is CASSLEMLAGVNTGELFF. CDR3 nucleotides: TGCGCCAGCAGCTTGGAGATGCTAGCGGGAGTGAACACCGGGGAGCTGTTTTTT.

The chain uses TRBV7-9 and TRBJ1-2; 9 positions match TRBD1. V lost 9 bases and J lost 4; bases outside the gene matches: 9. The germline CDR1 and CDR2 sequences are SEHNR and FQNEAQ (reference sequence). The CDR3 covers 14 residues. The CDR3 loop reads CASLPGQGLYGYTF. CDR3 nucleotides: TGTGCCAGTCTACCGGGACAGGGACTCTATGGCTACACCTTC.